Here is one T cell receptor beta chain with its context. This clone was found once. The specificity of this receptor is unknown. Nothing much larger sits one base from this clone, and base qualities are not available. V is pared back by 1 base and J by 2 bases, with 12 bases lying between the germline termini. Based on the germline V gene (reference sequence), the CDR1 and CDR2 sequences are LNHNV and YYDKDF. Inclusive of the bounding cysteine and phenylalanine, the CDR3 is 15 residues long. The only DNA kept is the CDR3, 45 bases in frame from the first base. The data are from a study of cytomegalovirus exposure and HLA in healthy donors (dated by TCRdb to 2016 to 2017). Regarding the complete study: According to a later analysis, the roughly 130 validation repertoires were produced on the same platform as the 700 or so repertoires of the first cohort. The study aimed to test whether cataloging public T cell receptors could reveal signatures of past pathogen exposure. The study combined high-throughput TCR immunosequencing, statistical association of individual TCRs with disease status, and machine learning to predict cytomegalovirus infection status. Along with the roughly 670-subject first cohort, a separate validation cohort of 120 different subjects was used.

Study-level results and caveats: Subsequent analysis determined that TCRs grouped into clusters in the first cohort also showed a tendency toward co-occurrence across the 120 validation repertoires, and approximately 93% of cluster scores exceeded 0. While some public TCRs were present in many individuals, most TCR sequences turned up only very rarely across donors. The authors suggested that the approach could potentially be extended to other disease states and immunological phenotypes. A later analysis lacked HLA typing for the validation cohort, so it scored co-occurrence in that cohort across all 110 or so repertoires. Three of the identified cytomegalovirus-associated TCR beta chains were confirmed in vitro to be specific for cytomegalovirus antigens. A total of roughly 160 TCR beta chains were listed by the study as associated with cytomegalovirus. In both the original and validation cohorts, the classifier was reported to diagnose cytomegalovirus status with high specificity and sensitivity.

The donors belonged to the validation cohort of 90 to 150 subjects, which was separate from the roughly 670-subject first cohort. Library preparation employed the immunoSEQ multiplex PCR assay. The authors processed their data as follows. To diagnose cytomegalovirus status from the catalog of TCR beta chain sequences, a statistical classification framework was built. Entries here come from immuneACCESS through TCRdb and include only in-frame sequences with V and J called. Some clones fail to appear in such tables; in the studies checked, an unresolved V gene covers under half of the shortfall, and the cause of the remainder is unknown. Clone size and the V and J calls come from that table; the DNA yielded D and trimming. This sample gives about 190,000 clones in total; around four fifths of them show up just once. The ten largest clonotypes hold under 7.5% of the sample.

The chain was built from TRBV15 and TRBJ2-7, and TRBD1 may be the D gene, going by 5 matching bases. Material for sequencing was PBMCs. This receptor was taken from a man younger than 30 in good health and CMV-seropositive. CDR3 protein: CATSRVKGVTYEQYF. The nucleotides read TGTGCCACCAGCAGAGTAAAAGGGGTAACCTACGAGCAGTACTTC.